Described below is a single T cell receptor (beta chain) sequence and its context. The sample holds other DNA sequences that translate to the same CDR3. The PCR employed 60 Vbeta primers together with 13 Jbeta primers. Sequencing used immunoSEQ multiplex PCR; TCRdb keeps in-frame clones, though not all of them. The table lists some 180,000 clones, around 75% of them singletons. CDR1 and CDR2 from the germline V gene are MNHNS and SASEGT. The CDR3 runs 14 residues. Trimming at V came to 4 bases and at J to 7 bases, leaving 6 bases not matched to a gene. This specimen belongs to a study of cytomegalovirus exposure and HLA in healthy donors.

The chain combines TRBV6-1 with TRBJ1-5, with TRBD1 matching 8 bases. The sequenced sample consisted of PBMCs. This TCR was recovered from a male donor in good health and CMV-seronegative. The CDR3 DNA follows: TGTGCCAGCAGTGGAATACAGGGGGACCAGCCCCAGCATTTT. The encoded protein is CASSGIQGDQPQHF.